The 18 T cell receptor beta chains below were found in one sample sequenced in a study of blood T cell repertoires in COVID-19. Assay: immunoSEQ multiplex PCR; the TCRdb copy retains only in-frame clones and omits some. The sample consists of about 54,000 clones, around four fifths of them appearing once. The specimen was peripheral blood. All receptors derive from a woman aged 55-69 years with acute or convalescent COVID-19.

The chain couples TRBV5-1 to TRBJ1-1; D is unresolved. V shed 6 bases and J shed 0 bases, with 15 bases lying between them. This CDR3 has 15 residues. Germline values: CDR1 SGHRS, CDR2 YFSETQ. The CDR3 DNA follows: TGCGCCAGCACCCTTGTAGGCGGATTGAACACTGAAGCTTTCTTT. It codes for CASTLVGGLNTEAFF.

The chain has TRBV7-9 and TRBJ1-2, with 7 nucleotides matching TRBD1. The CDR3 sequence is 15 residues long. J gave up 4 bases and V 5 bases, and 10 bases lay outside the gene matches. The V gene's germline CDR1 is SEHNR and CDR2 FQNEAQ (reference sequence). CDR3 protein: CASSQRGQESYGYTF. Here the CDR3 DNA reads TGTGCCAGCAGCCAAAGAGGACAGGAGAGCTATGGCTACACCTTC.

The chain employs TRBV30 and TRBJ1-4, with D maybe TRBD1 (5 bases). The CDR3 is made up of 16 amino acids. Germline CDR1 GTSNPN, CDR2 SVGIG (reference sequence). Trimming removed 0 bases at V and 2 bases at J, with 13 bases between. This CDR3 is CAWSVRQRDTNEKLFF. CDR3 coding DNA: TGTGCCTGGAGTGTGCGACAGCGGGACACTAATGAAAAACTGTTTTTT.

J is TRBJ1-2 and V is TRBV28, with 7 nucleotides matching TRBD1. This CDR3 is built from 14 residues. Germline CDR1 and CDR2: MDHEN and SYDVKM. V lost 5 bases, J lost 7 bases, and 10 bases stayed unmatched. This chain's CDR3 is CASSAGTVRSGYTF. Here the CDR3 DNA reads TGTGCCAGCAGTGCTGGGACAGTAAGGTCTGGCTACACCTTC.

The gene calls are TRBV28 and TRBJ1-3; TRBD1 matches at 7 bases. Looked up from germline, CDR1 is MDHEN and CDR2 is SYDVKM. The CDR3 sequence is 15 residues long. With 7 bases clipped from V and 0 bases from J, the junction kept 6 bases outside the gene matches. CDR3: CASKEGGDSGNTIYF. The CDR3 DNA sequence: TGTGCCAGCAAAGAAGGGGGCGACTCTGGAAACACCATATATTTT. Complete variable domain (other parts from reference TRBV28 and TRBJ1-3): DVKVTQSSRYLVKRTGEKVFLECVQDMDHENMFWYRQDPGLGLRLIYFSYDVKMKEKGDIPEGYSVSREKKERFSLILESASTNQTSMYLCASKEGGDSGNTIYFGEGSWLTVV.

Written as DNA, the CDR3 is TGTGCCAGCAGCCCCGACCGGACAAGGCCAAAGGAGACCCAGTACTTC. As protein: CASSPDRTRPKETQYF. This chain uses TRBV28 with TRBJ2-5, with a weak D call TRBD1 (5 bases). Trimming shortened V by 6 bases and J by 5 bases, and 22 bases separated the two germline ends. The CDR3 sequence is 16 residues long. Germline CDR1 reads MDHEN; CDR2 reads SYDVKM.

This clone was picked up a small number of times. V and J are TRBV5-1 and TRBJ1-1; perhaps TRBD1 as D (6 bases). Germline CDR1 reads SGHRS; CDR2 reads YFSETQ. The V and J ends lost 4 bases and 1 base respectively, with 11 bases between them. The CDR3 spans 14 residues. The CDR3 loop is CASSADSRNTEAFF. The CDR3 DNA reads as TGCGCCAGCAGCGCGGACAGCCGGAACACTGAAGCTTTCTTT.

CDR3 sequence reads: CASSYTGQGQPQHF. The CDR3 nucleotides read TGTGCCAGCAGTTACACAGGACAGGGCCAGCCCCAGCATTTT. The rearrangement links TRBV6-5 to TRBJ1-5, with 8 nucleotides matching TRBD1. This CDR3 spans 14 amino acids. V was pared by 2 bases and J by 7 bases, with 4 bases of the junction left unmatched. Germline-derived CDR1 and CDR2 are MNHEY and SVGAGI.

This clone was seen once. The gene calls are TRBV9 and TRBJ2-1, with D perhaps matching TRBD2 (6 bases). The V end was cut by 2 bases, the J end by 4 bases, with 19 bases between. Germline V lookup: CDR1 SGDLS, CDR2 YYNGEE. CDR3 length equals 17 residues. The CDR3 coding sequence is TGTGCCAGCAGCGTCGGAAGAAGGAGGGCCGTTTACAATGAGCAGTTCTTC. Amino acids: CASSVGRRRAVYNEQFF.

Turning to this clone: Other DNA sequences within the sample encode an identical CDR3. The J gene is TRBJ2-2, the V gene TRBV9, with 11 positions matching TRBD2. Unmatched junction bases numbered 4, after V lost 3 bases and J lost 3 bases. The CDR3 loop spans 16 amino acids. Germline CDR1 SGDLS, CDR2 YYNGEE. The DNA for the CDR3 is TGTGCCAGCAGCGCGGGGACTAGCGGATACACCGGGGAGCTGTTTTTT. Its protein product is CASSAGTSGYTGELFF.

This clone turned up a few times. V and J are TRBV7-2 and TRBJ2-5; possibly TRBD1 for D (6 bases). The CDR3 spans 13 residues. Deletions cut 6 bases from V and 3 bases from J, with 11 bases between. Germline-derived CDR1 and CDR2 are SGHTA and FQGNSA. The CDR3 DNA follows: TGTGCCAGCAGTCCACGGACAGAAGAGACCCAGTACTTC. Its translation is CASSPRTEETQYF.

The chain combines TRBV30 with TRBJ2-1; TRBD1 might be the D (5 bases). This CDR3 has 14 amino acids. Trimming pared 7 bases from V and 2 bases from J, leaving 15 bases between. The germline V gene encodes CDR1 GTSNPN and CDR2 SVGIG (reference sequence). The CDR3, as DNA: TGTGCCTCCTCCGGGTGGGGCGCCTACAATGAGCAGTTCTTC. Encoded protein: CASSGWGAYNEQFF.

V gene TRBV11-2 combines with J gene TRBJ1-2, with a possible D match to TRBD1 (5 bases). The germline V gene has CDR1 SGHAT and CDR2 FQNNGV. This CDR3 spans 14 amino acids. Deletions cut 3 bases from V and 4 bases from J, with 12 bases between. The CDR3: CASSLSGGAYGYTF. The CDR3 DNA follows: TGTGCCAGCAGCTTGTCAGGAGGGGCCTATGGCTACACCTTC.

J is TRBJ1-1 and V is TRBV27; D remains unclear. CDR1 is MNHEY and CDR2 is SMNVEV in the germline V gene (reference sequence). This CDR3 is 13 amino acids long. Trimming removed 3 bases from V and 0 bases from J, with 5 bases in between. CDR3: CASSFRVNTEAFF. The CDR3 bases are TGTGCCAGCAGTTTCCGCGTGAACACTGAAGCTTTCTTT.

The gene calls are TRBV28 and TRBJ2-6; D unclear. Germline assignment: CDR1 MDHEN and CDR2 SYDVKM. The CDR3 contains 12 residues. The germline V and J ends were trimmed by 8 bases and 1 base, with 3 bases remaining between them. CDR3 protein: CASQSGANVLTF. The CDR3 DNA follows: TGTGCCAGCCAATCTGGGGCCAACGTCCTGACTTTC.

V usage is TRBV5-1 and J usage is TRBJ1-1; TRBD1 aligns across 7 bases. Germline trimming cut 9 bases from V and 3 bases from J; bases unmatched to any gene: 14. The CDR3 length is 15 residues. Germline values: CDR1 SGHRS, CDR2 YFSETQ. The CDR3 reads CATHRGDLEDTEAFF. CDR3 nucleotides: TGCGCCACCCACAGGGGAGACCTCGAGGACACTGAAGCTTTCTTT.

This chain links TRBV28 with TRBJ1-1, with no clear D. V was pared by 7 bases and J by 4 bases, with 13 bases between. Per germline, CDR1 MDHEN and CDR2 SYDVKM. The CDR3 extends over 13 amino acids. The CDR3 region has the DNA TGTGCCAGCAACGAGGAATTCATCACTGAAGCTTTCTTT. It codes for CASNEEFITEAFF.

This clone was recorded only once. The rearrangement uses TRBV3-1 (or the pseudogene TRBV3-2) and TRBJ1-3; D gene uncertain. Germline CDR1 reads LGHDT; CDR2 reads YNNKEL (reference sequence). With 4 bases removed from V and 0 bases from J, the gap between germline ends came to 10 bases. This CDR3 region has 15 residues. CDR3 protein: CASSPRPSSGNTIYF. The CDR3 nucleotides are TGTGCCAGCAGCCCAAGGCCTAGCTCTGGAAACACCATATATTTT.